These 17 T cell receptor beta chains were sequenced from one sample in a study of blood T cells in healthy people across ages (dated by TCRdb to the mid-2010s). Library preparation was by 5' RACE. Instrument on record: Illumina HiSeq 2500. A second PCR of roughly 6 to 11 cycles was run with a J-beta primer mix and a sample-barcoded 5' primer. The raw public data were reprocessed by TCRdb itself: fastp quality trimming at Q25, MiXCR clonotype calling, in-frame beta chains only. Every distinct CDR3 protein forms one entry, paired with its most common genes and DNA. This sample comprises about 560,000 distinct CDR3 sequences, about 26% of them detected only once. The ten largest clones capture about 3.3% of the sample. The same data also went into a second study, on T cells of mothers and their children.

Sequenced input: blood. These receptor sequences come from a boy younger than 10 in good health.

The V gene is TRBV3-1, the J gene TRBJ1-3; D is undetermined. Germline V gives CDR1 LGHDT, CDR2 YNNKEL (reference sequence). Trimming shortened V by 0 bases and J by 2 bases, and 2 bases separated the two germline ends. CDR3 length: 13 residues. The CDR3 region is CASSQEPGNTIYF. The CDR3 nucleotides read TGTGCCAGCAGCCAAGAACCTGGAAACACCATATATTTT.

The chain recombines TRBV3-1 with TRBJ1-4, with D possibly being TRBD1 (5 bases). V was shortened by 3 bases and J by 7 bases, with 21 bases between the two germline ends. The CDR3 length is 17 residues. Germline assignment: CDR1 LGHDT and CDR2 YNNKEL (reference sequence). CDR3 in DNA: TGTGCCAGCAGCCACAGGACCGGGGACCGGGGGGGTGAAAAACTGTTTTTT. Its protein product is CASSHRTGDRGGEKLFF.

The chain is built from TRBV12-3 or TRBV12-4 and TRBJ1-3; TRBD1 matches at 11 bases. The CDR3 loop spans 17 amino acids. V lost 5 bases, J lost 4 bases, and 10 bases stayed unmatched. The CDR3 loop reads CASSAGQGASNGNTIYF. The CDR3 DNA reads as TGTGCCAGCAGTGCCGGACAGGGGGCCTCGAACGGAAACACCATATATTTT.

This clonotype came up many times. Compared with germline, one end of the junction differs, possibly owing to a read error. V is TRBV5-1 and J is TRBJ2-5; maybe TRBD2 (5 bases). Germline V gene lookup returns CDR1 SGHRS and CDR2 YFSETQ. The CDR3 consists of 12 residues. CDR3 bases: TGTGCCAGCAGCCCGACGGGGGAGACCCAGTACTTC. This encodes CASSPTGETQYF. The full variable domain, rest sourced from reference TRBV5-1 and TRBJ2-5, is KAGVTQTPRYLIKTRGQQVTLSCSPISGHRSVSWYQQTPGQGLQFLFEYFSETQRNKGNFPGRFSGRQFSNSRSEMNVSTLELGDSALYLCASSPTGETQYFGPGTRLLVL.

This clonotype has only a few counts. The chain has TRBV6-2 or TRBV6-3 and TRBJ2-7; the match to TRBD2 covers 7 bases. The CDR3 totals 13 residues. Germline V gene data show CDR1 as MNHEY and CDR2 as SVGEGT. The CDR3 spells CAVGGSGFYEQYF. The DNA of the CDR3 is TGTGCGGTGGGCGGGAGTGGATTCTACGAGCAGTACTTC.

This chain uses TRBV24-1 with TRBJ2-1, with D perhaps TRBD1 (6 bases). CDR3 size: 15 residues. Per germline, CDR1 KGHDR and CDR2 SFDVKD. V dropped 2 bases and J dropped 7 bases, with 14 bases sitting between them. The CDR3, as DNA: TGTGCCACCAGTGATTACAGGTGGGGGCGGAATGAGCAGTTCTTC. Translated: CATSDYRWGRNEQFF.

CDR3 nucleotide sequence: TGTGCCAGCAGCTTCCCCGGGACTAGCCCTCAAGAGACCCAGTACTTC. This translates into CASSFPGTSPQETQYF. The rearrangement links TRBV7-2 to TRBJ2-5; 9 bases line up with TRBD2. The CDR3 sequence is 16 residues long. V trimming: 3 bases; J trimming: 2 bases; junction bases outside the gene matches: 7. CDR1 SGHTA and CDR2 FQGNSA come from the germline V gene.

The rearrangement uses TRBV3-1 and TRBJ2-5; D may be TRBD2 (5 bases). CDR3 length: 14 residues. Germline CDR1 LGHDT, CDR2 YNNKEL (reference sequence). With 1 base removed from V and 5 bases from J, the gap between germline ends came to 11 bases. CDR3 loop: CASSQVGVRETQYF. In nucleotides, the CDR3 is TGTGCCAGCAGCCAAGTCGGGGTTAGGGAGACCCAGTACTTC.

This clonotype has just a few counts. At one boundary the junction diverges from the germline segment, which might be a read error. The chain links TRBV3-1 to TRBJ2-5; 13 bases line up with TRBD2. CDR1 is LGHDT, CDR2 YNNKEL, per germline (reference sequence). The CDR3 is 15 amino acids. The CDR3 DNA reads TGTGCCAGCAGCCGGACTAGCGGGAGCCAAGAGACCCAGCACTTC. Its translation is CASSRTSGSQETQHF.

This clonotype was observed a handful of times. This chain uses TRBV6-5 with TRBJ2-4; D is unclear. In germline, CDR1 is MNHEY, CDR2 SVGAGI. Trimming left V 4 bases short and J 0 bases short, with 10 bases between. The CDR3 consists of 15 residues. The CDR3 spells CASSSYKSAKNIQYF. CDR3 DNA: TGTGCCAGCAGTTCATACAAATCAGCCAAAAACATTCAGTACTTC.

The chain uses TRBV27 and TRBJ1-1; D not certain. Trimming took 2 bases from V and 3 from J, leaving 7 bases between them. CDR3 length: 13 residues. The V gene's germline CDR1 is MNHEY and CDR2 SMNVEV (reference sequence). The CDR3 region is CASSLMADTEAFF. The DNA for the CDR3 is TGTGCCAGCAGTTTAATGGCAGACACTGAAGCTTTCTTT.

The chain combines TRBV29-1 with TRBJ1-2; maybe TRBD1 (6 bases). This CDR3 region has 14 residues. Germline V gene sequence: CDR1 SQVTM, CDR2 ANQGSEA. The V gene lost 6 bases and the J gene lost 1 base, with 15 bases spanning the gap. CDR3 sequence reads: CSVEDRGGNYGYTF. CDR3 nucleotide sequence: TGCAGCGTAGAGGACAGAGGGGGTAACTATGGCTACACCTTC.

The chain couples TRBV30 to TRBJ2-5; either TRBD1 or TRBD2 may supply D (6 bases each). The V gene lost 0 bases and the J gene lost 0 bases, with 14 bases spanning the gap. The CDR3 has 16 amino acids. Germline CDR1 GTSNPN, CDR2 SVGIG (reference sequence). The CDR3 spells CAWSVLRGPYQETQYF. CDR3 sequence (DNA): TGTGCCTGGAGTGTACTCCGGGGGCCATACCAAGAGACCCAGTACTTC.

This clonotype was seen many times. This chain connects TRBV27 to TRBJ2-5; a weak D match, TRBD2 (5 bases). V was cut by 3 bases and J by 7 bases, with 12 bases left in between. The CDR3 consists of 13 residues. Germline-derived CDR1 and CDR2 are MNHEY and SMNVEV (reference sequence). The CDR3 nucleotides read TGTGCCAGCAGTTTTCGGGGAGTTGGGACCCAGTACTTC. This gives the protein CASSFRGVGTQYF.

This clonotype was seen a handful of times. J is TRBJ1-2 and V is TRBV5-5; 12 bases match TRBD1. The V segment lost 1 base and the J segment 8 bases; nucleotides outside the gene matches: 9. Germline-derived CDR1 and CDR2 are SGHKS and YYEKEE (reference sequence). The CDR3 extends over 16 amino acids. The CDR3 spells CASSLRGQGAADGYTF. The CDR3 nucleotides read TGTGCCAGCAGCTTGAGGGGACAGGGGGCGGCGGACGGCTACACCTTC.

This clonotype was recorded at least ten times. This chain joins TRBV15 and TRBJ2-7, with TRBD2 matching over 7 bases. The CDR3 is 16 amino acids. V lost 0 bases to trimming and J lost 2 bases; unmatched junction nucleotides: 7. CDR1 LNHNV and CDR2 YYDKDF come from the germline V gene (reference sequence). CDR3 sequence (DNA): TGTGCCACCAGCAGAGATGGCCTAGCGGATCCCTACGAGCAGTACTTC. Amino acid sequence: CATSRDGLADPYEQYF.

This clonotype appeared a few times. The chain couples TRBV10-3 to TRBJ2-1, with TRBD2 matching over 7 bases. The J call is doubtful: the DNA matches TRBJ2-7 better. Looked up from germline, CDR1 is ENHRY and CDR2 is SYGVKD. This CDR3 is built from 14 residues. CDR3 bases: TGTGCCATCACTATGGGGGAGGGCCTCTACGAGCAGTACTTC. Protein product: CAITMGEGLYEQYF.